The sequence of this TCR beta chain was determined in a study of beta chain features in type 1 diabetes. Overall study context: The patient and healthy donor groups were comparable for age, gender and cell yields. Whole-study results and caveats: Across all four CD4+ subsets, people with type 1 diabetes showed modestly shorter TCRB CDR3s. Junctions at VDJ sites from type 1 diabetes patients had fewer insertions and more deletions.

CDR3 size: 13 residues. The trim removed 10 bases at V and 8 bases at J, leaving 9 bases unmatched. Germline values: CDR1 LNHDA, CDR2 SQIVND (reference sequence). Expressed TCRB transcripts got sequenced, as all isolated RNA was reverse transcribed. Sequencing used immunoSEQ multiplex PCR; TCRdb keeps in-frame clones, though not all of them. The sample carries some 45,000 clones, roughly 70% recorded once. This clone appeared a few times. Its antigen is not known. Sequenced material: Tregs from blood. This chain uses TRBV19 with TRBJ1-4, with 8 bases that match TRBD1. This TCR derives from a woman under 30 with type 1 diabetes. In DNA, the CDR3 is TGTGCCATTCTGGACAGGGAGGAGGAAAAACTGTTTTTT. Amino acids: CAILDREEEKLFF.